Below, 19 T cell receptor beta chains from the same sample are listed, as sequenced in a study of beta chain features in type 1 diabetes. All of the isolated RNA was reverse transcribed, so expressed TCRB transcripts were sequenced. The assay was immunoSEQ multiplex PCR, and TCRdb's table has in-frame clones only and misses some. The data show tens of thousands of clones, approximately 74% seen once. Sequencing input: Tregs from blood. The receptors were gathered from a woman aged 40 to 55 in good health.

V and J are TRBV15 and TRBJ2-4; perhaps TRBD2 as D (5 bases). The V end lost 6 bases, the J end lost 0 bases, and 15 bases lay between the germline ends. The CDR3 is 16 residues long. Looked up from germline, CDR1 is LNHNV and CDR2 is YYDKDF (reference sequence). CDR3 in DNA: TGTGCCACCAGTGGGTTTATAGGGAGAGCCAAAAACATTCAGTACTTC. This gives the protein CATSGFIGRAKNIQYF.

V gene TRBV5-1 combines with J gene TRBJ2-3; D ambiguous. The CDR3 runs to 15 residues. Germline CDR1 SGHRS, CDR2 YFSETQ. Trimming pared 1 base from V and 0 bases from J, leaving 9 bases between. The CDR3 region has the DNA TGCGCCAGCAGCTTGTGGGCAGCCAGCACAGATACGCAGTATTTT. Protein sequence: CASSLWAASTDTQYF.

J is TRBJ2-1 and V is TRBV4-2, with 15 bases fitting TRBD2. Germline CDR1 is LGHNA and CDR2 is YNFKEQ. The junction had 4 bases not matched to a gene; V was cut back by 5 bases and J by 5 bases. This CDR3 contains 16 residues. CDR3 DNA sequence: TGTGCCAGCAGCAAGAGGACTAGCGGGGGGGACAATGAGCAGTTCTTC. As protein: CASSKRTSGGDNEQFF.

The chain carries TRBV19 and TRBJ2-7; 9 bases are a match to TRBD1. CDR3 length equals 15 residues. Germline-derived CDR1 and CDR2 are LNHDA and SQIVND (reference sequence). J was trimmed by 5 bases and V by 6 bases; bases with no gene match: 11. CDR3 DNA sequence: TGTGCCAGTAGACATGTCCGGGACAGGGAGAACGAGCAGTACTTC. Translated: CASRHVRDRENEQYF. The full variable domain, rest sourced from reference TRBV19 and TRBJ2-7, is DGGITQSPKYLFRKEGQNVTLSCEQNLNHDAMYWYRQDPGQGLRLIYYSQIVNDFQKGDIAEGYSVSREKKESFPLTVTSAQKNPTAFYLCASRHVRDRENEQYFGPGTRLTVT.

This clone occurred once. The V and J genes are TRBV6-1 and TRBJ1-5; 11 bases line up with TRBD1. Unmatched junction bases numbered 7, after V lost 4 bases and J lost 2 bases. CDR3 length: 17 residues. The germline gives CDR1 MNHNS, CDR2 SASEGT. The CDR3: CASSGTGGTGGNQPQHF. The CDR3 nucleotides read TGTGCCAGCAGTGGGACAGGGGGCACGGGTGGCAATCAGCCCCAGCATTTT.

The rearrangement joins TRBV18 to TRBJ1-1; D might be TRBD1 (5 bases). The CDR3 covers 14 residues. V was pared by 3 bases and J by 6 bases, with 14 bases between. In germline, CDR1 is KGHSH, CDR2 LQKENI. CDR3 bases: TGTGCCAGCTCACCCTCGGCCCGGGGGGCTGAAGCTTTCTTT. Its protein product is CASSPSARGAEAFF.

This clone was counted a few times. This chain connects TRBV6-1 to TRBJ1-3; no reliable D call. V was shortened by 5 bases and J by 2 bases, with 10 bases between the two germline ends. Germline V gene sequence: CDR1 MNHNS, CDR2 SASEGT. The CDR3 consists of 14 residues. The CDR3 region is CASSQARTGNTIYF. The CDR3 nucleotides read TGTGCCAGCAGTCAGGCGCGAACTGGAAACACCATATATTTT.

This chain connects TRBV6-6 to TRBJ2-7; 9 nucleotides align to TRBD1. Germline CDR1 is MNHNY and CDR2 is SVGAGI (reference sequence). V lost 5 bases, J lost 5 bases, and 13 bases stayed unmatched. This CDR3 has 16 amino acids. CDR3: CASSQPSGTGNHEQYF. Written as DNA, the CDR3 is TGTGCCAGCAGTCAACCCTCTGGGACAGGGAACCACGAGCAGTACTTC.

This clone has only a few counts. The chain joins TRBV6-1 to TRBJ2-7; D gene ambiguous. This CDR3 spans 11 amino acids. Germline CDR1 and CDR2: MNHNS and SASEGT. The V end lost 5 bases, the J end lost 5 bases, and 7 bases lay between the germline ends. The CDR3 bases are TGTGCCAGCAGTTATGTCCACGAGCAGTACTTC. Translating it yields CASSYVHEQYF.

The chain couples TRBV19 to TRBJ1-2; 8 bases align to TRBD1. Trimming cost V 5 bases and J 5 bases; bases outside gene matches: 7. The CDR3 contains 14 residues. Per the germline V gene, CDR1 is LNHDA and CDR2 is SQIVND (reference sequence). CDR3: CASSLPGTGYGYTF. The CDR3, as DNA: TGTGCCAGTAGTCTCCCCGGGACAGGTTATGGCTACACCTTC.

The chain employs TRBV5-1 and TRBJ2-7, with TRBD1 as a possible D gene (6 bases). V shed 1 base and J shed 6 bases, with 8 bases lying between them. The germline CDR1 and CDR2 sequences are SGHRS and YFSETQ. The CDR3 is 12 residues long. Here the CDR3 DNA reads TGCGCCAGCAGCTTGACAGGGAGCGAGCAGTACTTC. Translation gives CASSLTGSEQYF.

The chain combines TRBV5-1 with TRBJ1-5, with D perhaps matching TRBD1 (5 bases). Trimming left V 3 bases short and J 7 bases short, with 14 bases between. The CDR3 contains 14 residues. CDR1 is SGHRS, CDR2 YFSETQ, per germline. The CDR3 region has the DNA TGCGCCAGCAGCTATGTGGGGGGAGACCAGCCCCAGCATTTT. It translates to CASSYVGGDQPQHF.

The chain is built from TRBV29-1 and TRBJ1-2; D may be TRBD1 (6 bases). Germline V gene data show CDR1 as SQVTM and CDR2 as ANQGSEA. The CDR3 covers 11 residues. V was clipped by 4 bases and J by 8 bases, with 11 bases between them. The CDR3: CSVAGVGGYTF. The CDR3 coding sequence is TGCAGCGTTGCAGGGGTTGGCGGCTACACCTTC.

The chain couples TRBV19 to TRBJ1-5; 9 bases line up with TRBD1. V shed 8 bases, J shed 7 bases, and the junction held 6 bases outside the gene matches. The CDR3 sequence is 13 residues long. Germline-derived CDR1 and CDR2 are LNHDA and SQIVND (reference sequence). CDR3 DNA: TGTGCCAGTGGGACAGGGCGGGGACAGCCCCAGCATTTT. It encodes CASGTGRGQPQHF.

This clone was found once. The chain has TRBV6-5 and TRBJ1-5; the match to TRBD1 covers 8 bases. V lost 5 bases to trimming and J lost 6 bases; unmatched junction nucleotides: 6. The CDR3 is 14 amino acids. Germline V CDR1 and CDR2: MNHEY, SVGAGI. The CDR3 sequence is CASSPRQGFQPQHF. CDR3 bases: TGTGCCAGCAGTCCGCGACAGGGGTTTCAGCCCCAGCATTTT.

V and J are TRBV6-1 and TRBJ2-3, with D unclear. The CDR3 has 14 residues. Germline V gene lookup returns CDR1 MNHNS and CDR2 SASEGT. Trimming pared 1 base from V and 7 bases from J, leaving 12 bases between. The CDR3 here is CASSEGPLQNTQYF. CDR3 bases: TGTGCCAGCAGTGAAGGGCCTCTCCAGAATACGCAGTATTTT.

This clone appeared once. The V and J genes are TRBV6-1 and TRBJ1-6; D ambiguous. CDR1 is MNHNS and CDR2 is SASEGT in the germline V gene. V was clipped by 6 bases and J by 7 bases, with 16 bases between them. The CDR3 sequence is 15 residues long. CDR3: CASSEVISRNSPLHF. The CDR3 DNA reads TGTGCCAGCAGCGAGGTTATCAGCCGCAATTCACCCCTCCACTTT.

The CDR3 sequence is CASSTGDSRLYNEQFF. The CDR3, as DNA: TGCGCCAGCAGTACGGGTGACTCGCGGCTTTACAATGAGCAGTTCTTC. The chain employs TRBV10-1 and TRBJ2-1; D gene uncertain. V was clipped by 5 bases and J by 4 bases, with 18 bases between them. Looked up from germline, CDR1 is WNHNN and CDR2 is SYGVQD (reference sequence). This CDR3 has 16 amino acids.

This clone was found once. V and J are TRBV7-2 and TRBJ2-7; 8 nucleotides line up with TRBD2. Germline values: CDR1 SGHTA, CDR2 FQGNSA. This CDR3 spans 15 amino acids. The V segment lost 0 bases and the J segment 3 bases; nucleotides outside the gene matches: 4. The CDR3 nucleotides read TGTGCCAGCAGCTTAGCCCCCGCGGGGGGCTACGAGCAGTACTTC. It is translated as CASSLAPAGGYEQYF. The whole variable domain, remainder taken from reference TRBV7-2 and TRBJ2-7, is GAGVSQSPSNKVTEKGKDVELRCDPISGHTALYWYRQSLGQGLEFLIYFQGNSAPDKSGLPSDRFSAERTGGSVSTLTIQRTQQEDSAVYLCASSLAPAGGYEQYFGPGTRLTVT.